The clone carrying this T cell receptor (beta chain) was found a few times. The target antigen is unknown. Regarding treatment: roughly 20 received Ad26.COV2.S at low or high dose, single or two shots; roughly 5 received placebo; per-sample allocation not given. The samples were gathered on day 63 after the first injection of vaccine or placebo. The ends lost 5 bases at V and 7 bases at J; junction bases unmatched: 13. The CDR3 spans 15 residues. Germline CDR1 is MNHEY and CDR2 is SVGAGI. Data came from immunoSEQ multiplex PCR; TCRdb stores just in-frame clones and leaves some out. The sample contains about 320,000 clones, just under 85% of which appear only once. This sample is drawn from a study of Ad26.COV2.S vaccination and SARS-CoV-2 variants. General observations from the study: Substantial breadth in spike-specific CD8+ and CD4+ T cell responses was reportedly seen after vaccination.

This sequence joins TRBV6-5 and TRBJ2-5; 7 nucleotides agree with TRBD1. The sequencing here drew on peripheral blood, taken in a trial of Ad26.COV2.S vaccine versus placebo. The clonotype was recovered from a person aged 18 to 65 who received the Ad26.COV2.S COVID-19 vaccine or a placebo. The CDR3, as DNA: TGTGCCAGCAGTCTACGACAGGGTCAGGTCGGGACCCAGTACTTC. Its translation: CASSLRQGQVGTQYF.